Each of the 32 T cell receptor beta chains below was sequenced from the same sample in a study of T-cell memory formation after mild COVID-19. TCRdb called the 5' RACE reads again in MiXCR, with one record for every CDR3 protein. The sample lists roughly 600,000 distinct CDR3 sequences, about a sixth seen once, with around 12% in the top ten. Sequenced input: PBMCs or a T cell subset sorted from them (not recorded which). All receptors come from an adult woman who had mild COVID-19 (a few samples of this study predate the infection). Cell type and time point are not known.

This clonotype has at least ten counts. This sequence joins TRBV12-3 or TRBV12-4 and TRBJ2-7, with D hard to call. This CDR3 comprises 12 residues. Trimming removed 5 bases at V and 2 bases at J, with 7 bases between. The DNA for the CDR3 is TGTGCCAGCAGTGACGGACCCTACGAGCAGTACTTC. Amino acid sequence: CASSDGPYEQYF.

This chain uses TRBV24-1 with TRBJ2-1; 10 bases are shared with TRBD2. Germline lookup yields CDR1 KGHDR and CDR2 SFDVKD. This CDR3 is built from 15 residues. V was pared by 7 bases and J by 7 bases, with 9 bases of the junction left unmatched. CDR3 residues: CATSTAGGPKNEQFF. The CDR3 DNA sequence: TGTGCCACCAGCACAGCGGGAGGGCCGAAGAATGAGCAGTTCTTC.

This clonotype was detected only a few times. The chain is built from TRBV24-1 and TRBJ2-3; D is perhaps TRBD1 or TRBD2 (5 bases each). This CDR3 is 17 amino acids long. Trimming stripped 2 bases from V and 5 bases from J, with 19 bases between. CDR1 and CDR2 (germline): KGHDR, SFDVKD. DNA for the CDR3: TGTGCCACCAGTGATTCGGGGCTTAAGGGGCTTGGAGATACGCAGTATTTT. It yields the protein CATSDSGLKGLGDTQYF.

This clonotype was counted between two and nine times. The chain links TRBV6-5 to TRBJ2-7, with TRBD2 matching over 14 bases. The ends lost 10 bases at V and 5 bases at J; junction bases unmatched: 13. The germline V gene has CDR1 MNHEY and CDR2 SVGAGI. The length of the CDR3 is 16 residues. The CDR3 is CATTLSTSGGADEQYF. The CDR3 DNA reads TGTGCCACCACCCTCTCGACTAGCGGGGGGGCGGACGAGCAGTACTTC.

This clonotype was observed many times. The chain's CDR3 is CATSPRSYEQYF. The CDR3 bases are TGTGCCACCAGTCCCCGCTCCTACGAGCAGTACTTC. The chain recombines TRBV24-1 with TRBJ2-7; no definite D call. This CDR3 is 12 amino acids long. Germline CDR1 KGHDR, CDR2 SFDVKD. Trimming took off 6 bases at V and 0 bases at J, with 5 bases between the two ends.

This clonotype occurred a few times. This chain uses TRBV6-2 or TRBV6-3 with TRBJ2-1, with 7 bases matching TRBD1. J gave up 6 bases and V 6 bases, and 5 bases lay outside the gene matches. This CDR3 region has 13 residues. CDR1 MNHEY and CDR2 SVGEGT come from the germline V gene. The CDR3 loop is CASRERGRNEQFF. The CDR3 DNA reads TGTGCCAGCAGAGAAAGGGGGCGCAATGAGCAGTTCTTC.

This clonotype was seen a few times. The chain joins TRBV3-1 to TRBJ2-5, with D uncertain. From germline, CDR1 is LGHDT and CDR2 YNNKEL (reference sequence). The ends were cut back, 7 bases at V and 4 bases at J, with 10 bases in the middle. The CDR3 is made up of 12 amino acids. The CDR3 coding sequence is TGTGCCAGCAACCACCCCCTAGAGACCCAGTACTTC. Residues: CASNHPLETQYF.

V is TRBV20-1 and J is TRBJ2-7; D unclear. Germline V gene sequence: CDR1 DFQATT, CDR2 SNEGSKA (reference sequence). The V and J ends lost 6 bases and 6 bases respectively, with 15 bases between them. This CDR3 spans 12 amino acids. The CDR3 loop is CSASDPAPEQYF. The DNA for the CDR3 is TGCAGTGCCTCTGACCCAGCCCCCGAGCAGTACTTC.

A few counts support this clonotype. The V and J genes are TRBV28 and TRBJ2-5, with 7 bases identical to TRBD1. The CDR3 extends over 13 amino acids. After removal of 10 bases from V and 2 bases from J, the junction contained 7 bases not matched to a gene. Per germline, CDR1 MDHEN and CDR2 SYDVKM. In DNA form, the CDR3 reads TGTGCCACCCTGGGACAGCCTCAAGAGACCCAGTACTTC. This codes for CATLGQPQETQYF.

This clonotype occurred a few times. V and J are TRBV12-3 or TRBV12-4 and TRBJ1-6; 9 positions match TRBD1. The CDR3 covers 15 residues. Losses at the gene ends were 7 bases for V and 7 bases for J; bases not matched to a gene: 8. The CDR3, as DNA: TGTGCCAGCACCTATACAGGGGGCTTGAATTCACCCCTCCACTTT. The encoded protein is CASTYTGGLNSPLHF.

V and J are TRBV12-3 or TRBV12-4 and TRBJ2-7; D is undetermined. The CDR3 spans 14 residues. The germline V and J ends were trimmed by 5 bases and 0 bases, with 11 bases remaining between them. The CDR3 reads CASSLPGPSYEQYF. DNA of the CDR3: TGTGCCAGCAGTCTGCCGGGCCCCTCCTACGAGCAGTACTTC.

There are a few counts of this clonotype. The chain couples TRBV5-1 to TRBJ2-7, with 8 bases matching TRBD1. This CDR3 comprises 16 residues. With V trimmed by 4 bases and J by 4 bases, 13 bases remained unmatched. Germline values: CDR1 SGHRS, CDR2 YFSETQ. CDR3 sequence (DNA): TGCGCCAGCAGCGCCGGGACAGGTGACCTGAATTACGAGCAGTACTTC. Protein product: CASSAGTGDLNYEQYF.

The chain links TRBV7-2 to TRBJ2-7; 11 bases fit TRBD2. CDR1 and CDR2 from the germline V gene are SGHTA and FQGNSA. This CDR3 region has 15 residues. Trimming at V came to 5 bases and at J to 8 bases, leaving 11 bases not matched to a gene. The CDR3 loop reads CASSPGLAGAVKQYF. The CDR3 coding sequence is TGTGCCAGCAGCCCAGGACTAGCGGGTGCGGTGAAGCAGTACTTC.

This clonotype has a handful of counts. The V gene is TRBV7-6, the J gene TRBJ2-2, with a weak D call TRBD1 (5 bases). Germline-derived CDR1 and CDR2 are SGHVS and FNYEAQ. The ends were cut back, 4 bases at V and 1 base at J, with 13 bases in the middle. The CDR3 has 16 residues. CDR3 in DNA: TGTGCCAGCAGCTCCTTATTCACAGGGAACACCGGGGAGCTGTTTTTT. Its protein is CASSSLFTGNTGELFF.

The chain recombines TRBV7-8 with TRBJ2-1; the D call may be TRBD1 or TRBD2 (5 bases each). CDR1 SGHVS and CDR2 FQNEAQ come from the germline V gene. This CDR3 is 14 amino acids long. Trimming cost V 7 bases and J 8 bases, with 18 bases left between them. CDR3 nucleotide sequence: TGTGCCAGCATCCCCGATAGGGTGGGGGATGAGCAGTTCTTC. It codes for CASIPDRVGDEQFF.

The rearrangement joins TRBV5-4 to TRBJ2-1; the D call may be TRBD1 or TRBD2 (7 bases each). The CDR3 is 16 residues long. V gave up 5 bases and J gave up 8 bases, with 23 bases separating them. From germline, CDR1 is SGHNT and CDR2 YYREEE (reference sequence). Here the CDR3 reads CASSRKGGGSRDEQFF. The CDR3 coding sequence is TGTGCCAGCAGTCGAAAAGGGGGCGGGAGTAGGGATGAGCAGTTCTTC.

This clonotype was detected a few times. This chain's CDR3 is CASSLSEGATEAFF. The CDR3 DNA is TGTGCCAGCAGTTTATCCGAGGGGGCCACTGAAGCTTTCTTT. The chain uses TRBV12-3 or TRBV12-4 and TRBJ1-1; 7 nucleotides agree with TRBD1. The CDR3 totals 14 residues. The junction had 4 bases not matched to a gene; V was cut back by 2 bases and J by 4 bases.

This clonotype was detected only a few times. This rearrangement joins TRBV5-1 to TRBJ2-5; 7 nucleotides align to TRBD2. Germline V lookup: CDR1 SGHRS, CDR2 YFSETQ. The CDR3 runs to 17 residues. Trimming removed 3 bases from V and 3 bases from J; junction bases left unmatched: 14. In DNA form, the CDR3 reads TGCGCCAGCAGCTACCAACAACTAGCGACCTACGAAGAGACCCAGTACTTC. Translation gives CASSYQQLATYEETQYF.

This clonotype was counted a few times. A read error may produce the germline difference seen at one junction end. The chain joins TRBV7-9 to TRBJ2-4; the D is unclear. Germline-derived CDR1 and CDR2 are SEHNR and FQNEAQ (reference sequence). The CDR3 extends over 11 amino acids. CDR3 sequence reads: CASSLGESPRF. Written as DNA, the CDR3 is TGTGCCAGCAGCTTAGGGGAATCCCCTCGCTTC.

This clonotype was counted between two and nine times. The chain combines TRBV5-1 with TRBJ2-1; D perhaps matches TRBD2 (7 bases). Trimming took 1 base from V and 7 from J, leaving 21 bases between them. Germline CDR1 SGHRS, CDR2 YFSETQ. This CDR3 has 17 residues. CDR3: CASSLRGRGGARNEQFF. The CDR3 DNA sequence: TGCGCCAGCAGCTTGCGCGGGAGAGGGGGGGCCAGGAATGAGCAGTTCTTC. Full variable domain (rest looked up from reference TRBV5-1 and TRBJ2-1): KAGVTQTPRYLIKTRGQQVTLSCSPISGHRSVSWYQQTPGQGLQFLFEYFSETQRNKGNFPGRFSGRQFSNSRSEMNVSTLELGDSALYLCASSLRGRGGARNEQFFGPGTRLTVL.

This clonotype was observed a handful of times. The genes are TRBV7-9 and TRBJ2-1; D is possibly TRBD2 (5 bases). V lost 1 base and J 3 bases, leaving 10 bases between the germline ends. Germline CDR1 and CDR2: SEHNR and FQNEAQ (reference sequence). The CDR3 has 15 amino acids. DNA of the CDR3: TGTGCCAGCAGCTTAGGCGAGGGTCTCTACAATGAGCAGTTCTTC. Amino acid sequence: CASSLGEGLYNEQFF. Full variable domain (rest looked up from reference TRBV7-9 and TRBJ2-1): DTGVSQNPRHKITKRGQNVTFRCDPISEHNRLYWYRQTLGQGPEFLTYFQNEAQLEKSRLLSDRFSAERPKGSFSTLEIQRTEQGDSAMYLCASSLGEGLYNEQFFGPGTRLTVL.

The chain joins TRBV13 to TRBJ1-6; unclear D gene. Between the trimmed V and J ends, which lost 1 base and 14 bases, there was a span of 12 bases. The germline CDR1 and CDR2 sequences are PRHDT and FYEKMQ (reference sequence). The CDR3 runs to 13 residues. CDR3 sequence reads: CASSLDEGEALHF. CDR3 in DNA: TGTGCCAGCAGCTTAGATGAGGGCGAGGCCCTCCACTTT.

This clonotype came up a few times. V and J are TRBV5-4 and TRBJ2-3; D is ambiguous. There are 15 residues in the CDR3. Trimming pared 2 bases from V and 4 bases from J, leaving 14 bases between. The germline V gene encodes CDR1 SGHNT and CDR2 YYREEE (reference sequence). CDR3 coding DNA: TGTGCCAGCAGCTTTATAACCGACCTTCCAGATACGCAGTATTTT. Its protein product is CASSFITDLPDTQYF.

The chain recombines TRBV6-5 with TRBJ2-1; maybe TRBD2 (6 bases). Germline V CDR1 and CDR2: MNHEY, SVGAGI. The CDR3 spans 13 residues. V was trimmed by 9 bases and J by 4 bases, leaving 13 bases between them. The CDR3 here is CASGGWPYNEQFF. CDR3 bases: TGTGCCAGTGGGGGGTGGCCTTACAATGAGCAGTTCTTC.

This chain joins TRBV3-1 and TRBJ1-5, with TRBD1 matching 10 bases. CDR1 is LGHDT and CDR2 is YNNKEL in the germline V gene (reference sequence). Unmatched junction bases numbered 8, after V lost 5 bases and J lost 7 bases. The CDR3 loop spans 15 amino acids. The CDR3 nucleotides read TGTGCCAGCAGCAGACAGGGGGCCACTCCCCAGCCCCAGCATTTT. It translates to CASSRQGATPQPQHF.

This clonotype was observed a handful of times. One end of the junction is discordant with germline, which a read error may explain. The chain joins TRBV7-7 to TRBJ1-5; D ambiguous. CDR3 length equals 13 residues. Germline-derived CDR1 and CDR2 are SSHAT and FNYEAQ (reference sequence). The CDR3 sequence is CASSLAPSQPQHF. In DNA, the CDR3 is TGTGCTAGCAGCTTAGCACCTTCTCAGCCCCAGCATTTT.

CDR3 coding DNA: TGTGCCACCTATGGTACCCTAGCGGGGGGCCACAATGAGCAGTTCTTC. Encoded protein: CATYGTLAGGHNEQFF. V usage is TRBV19 and J usage is TRBJ2-1; TRBD2 agrees at 11 bases. Germline CDR1 is LNHDA and CDR2 is SQIVND (reference sequence). This CDR3 spans 16 amino acids. V shed 10 bases, J shed 5 bases, and the junction held 13 bases outside the gene matches. The variable domain in full, with the rest retrieved from reference TRBV19 and TRBJ2-1, is DGGITQSPKYLFRKEGQNVTLSCEQNLNHDAMYWYRQDPGQGLRLIYYSQIVNDFQKGDIAEGYSVSREKKESFPLTVTSAQKNPTAFYLCATYGTLAGGHNEQFFGPGTRLTVL.

The genes are TRBV12-3 or TRBV12-4 and TRBJ2-1; D perhaps matches TRBD1 (5 bases). CDR3 length: 12 residues. With 3 bases removed from V and 11 bases from J, the gap between germline ends came to 11 bases. The CDR3 sequence is CASSLDKRQQFF. CDR3 DNA: TGTGCCAGCAGTTTGGACAAGCGCCAGCAGTTCTTC.

The CDR3 spells CSARKGSGQGFTDTQYF. The CDR3 DNA reads as TGCAGTGCTCGGAAAGGTTCGGGACAGGGGTTCACAGATACGCAGTATTTT. V usage is TRBV20-1 and J usage is TRBJ2-3; the match to TRBD1 covers 10 bases. CDR1 DFQATT and CDR2 SNEGSKA come from the germline V gene (reference sequence). Trimming cost V 5 bases and J 2 bases; bases outside gene matches: 13. The CDR3 consists of 17 residues.

This clonotype came up a few times. The chain recombines TRBV18 with TRBJ1-2; a weak D match, TRBD1 (5 bases). V gave up 4 bases and J gave up 9 bases, with 21 bases separating them. The germline gives CDR1 KGHSH, CDR2 LQKENI. This CDR3 region has 15 residues. The CDR3 spells CASSHEQTDFTSYTF. In DNA form, the CDR3 reads TGTGCCAGCTCACACGAGCAGACAGACTTTACTAGCTACACCTTC.

This clonotype was found a few times. The chain employs TRBV9 and TRBJ2-5; D remains ambiguous. V lost 4 bases and J lost 2, with 12 bases in between. Germline CDR1 SGDLS, CDR2 YYNGEE. The CDR3 contains 14 residues. CDR3 DNA sequence: TGTGCCAGCAGCACTATGGGTTCACAAGAGACCCAGTACTTC. This codes for CASSTMGSQETQYF. Using reference TRBV9 and TRBJ2-5 for the parts outside the CDR3, the full variable domain is DSGVTQTPKHLITATGQRVTLRCSPRSGDLSVYWYQQSLDQGLQFLIQYYNGEERAKGNILERFSAQQFPDLHSELNLSSLELGDSALYFCASSTMGSQETQYFGPGTRLLVL.

This clonotype was counted a few times. The J gene is TRBJ2-1, the V gene TRBV20-1; 11 bases agree with TRBD2. From germline, CDR1 is DFQATT and CDR2 SNEGSKA (reference sequence). This CDR3 is 13 amino acids long. Germline trimming cut 6 bases from V and 5 bases from J; bases unmatched to any gene: 3. The CDR3 bases are TGCAGTGCAGGGACTAGCGGAAACAATGAGCAGTTCTTC. It translates to CSAGTSGNNEQFF.